This T cell receptor beta chain appears in the sequencing data of a study of OX40 agonist ivuxolimab in advanced cancers. About the study: Treatment of patients was with ivuxolimab, an agonistic anti-OX40 (CD134) antibody. Partial responses were achieved by three patients, of whom one had hepatocellular carcinoma and two had cutaneous melanoma.

Sequencing used immunoSEQ multiplex PCR; TCRdb keeps in-frame clones, though not all of them. The table lists 90,000 or so clones, roughly nine tenths of them singletons. J gave up 5 bases and V 4 bases, and 10 bases lay outside the gene matches. CDR3 size: 16 residues. Germline lookup yields CDR1 MNHEY and CDR2 SMNVEV (reference sequence). The gene calls are TRBV27 and TRBJ1-2, with 10 bases aligning to TRBD1. This sequence was found in an adult with an advanced solid tumor such as melanoma, head and neck, liver or kidney cancer. The sample was CD4+ or CD8+ T cells sorted from blood, taken in a trial of the OX40 agonist ivuxolimab. The CDR3 nucleotides read TGTGCCAGCAGTTCTGTACCCGGGACAGGGGCTTATGGCTACACCTTC. Translating gives CASSSVPGTGAYGYTF.